These 6 T cell receptor beta chains were sequenced from one sample in a study of cytomegalovirus exposure and HLA in healthy donors. PCR involved 60 Vbeta and 13 Jbeta primers. TCRdb's copy holds only in-frame clones and misses some; the assay was immunoSEQ multiplex PCR. Of about 180,000 clones detected, around 80% appear once; the ten largest clones hold 1%. Source material: PBMCs. Receptor source: a woman in her 50s in good health and CMV-seropositive.

In its sample, this clone was seen a few times. This sequence joins TRBV7-2 and TRBJ2-3, with 8 bases matching TRBD2. This CDR3 is built from 17 residues. Germline CDR1 reads SGHTA; CDR2 reads FQGNSA. The junction had 16 bases not matched to a gene; V was cut back by 7 bases and J by 4 bases. The CDR3 nucleotides read TGTGCCAGCACCCACCCTCGAGGAGCGGGAGAACCAGATACGCAGTATTTT. It encodes CASTHPRGAGEPDTQYF. The whole variable domain, filled in from reference TRBV7-2 and TRBJ2-3, reads GAGVSQSPSNKVTEKGKDVELRCDPISGHTALYWYRQSLGQGLEFLIYFQGNSAPDKSGLPSDRFSAERTGGSVSTLTIQRTQQEDSAVYLCASTHPRGAGEPDTQYFGPGTRLTVL.

V is TRBV30 and J is TRBJ1-2, with a possible D match to TRBD1 (6 bases). CDR1 and CDR2 from the germline V gene are GTSNPN and SVGIG (reference sequence). This CDR3 spans 14 amino acids. With 3 bases removed from V and 8 bases from J, the gap between germline ends came to 19 bases. CDR3 amino acids: CAWRWGRGLIGYTF. The CDR3 DNA is TGTGCCTGGAGATGGGGGCGAGGGTTGATCGGCTACACCTTC. The whole variable domain, remainder taken from reference TRBV30 and TRBJ1-2, is SQTIHQWPATLVQPVGSPLSLECTVEGTSNPNLYWYRQAAGRGLQLLFYSVGIGQISSEVPQNLSASRPQDRQFILSSKKLLLSDSGFYLCAWRWGRGLIGYTFGSGTRLTVV.

The CDR3 loop reads CASSLGTGSGANVLTF. The DNA for the CDR3 is TGCGCCAGCAGCTTGGGTACAGGCTCTGGGGCCAACGTCCTGACTTTC. The chain uses TRBV5-1 and TRBJ2-6, with D perhaps TRBD1 (5 bases). In germline, CDR1 is SGHRS, CDR2 YFSETQ. The CDR3 totals 16 residues. With 0 bases removed from V and 0 bases from J, the gap between germline ends came to 7 bases.

This rearrangement joins TRBV15 to TRBJ2-3; D is uncertain. The CDR3 loop spans 15 amino acids. Trimming cost V 3 bases and J 1 base, with 11 bases left between them. CDR1 is LNHNV and CDR2 is YYDKDF in the germline V gene (reference sequence). CDR3 protein: CATSSLRRGTDTQYF. The CDR3 DNA is TGTGCCACCAGCAGCCTTAGAAGAGGCACAGATACGCAGTATTTT. Variable domain in full (rest from reference TRBV15 and TRBJ2-3): DAMVIQNPRYQVTQFGKPVTLSCSQTLNHNVMYWYQQKSSQAPKLLFHYYDKDFNNEADTPDNFQSRRPNTSFCFLDIRSPGLGDTAMYLCATSSLRRGTDTQYFGPGTRLTVL.

The chain links TRBV28 to TRBJ2-3; D is unresolved. Germline-derived CDR1 and CDR2 are MDHEN and SYDVKM. This CDR3 comprises 14 residues. The ends were cut back, 2 bases at V and 4 bases at J, with 10 bases in the middle. The CDR3 is CASSLNFTPDTQYF. The DNA for the CDR3 is TGTGCCAGCAGTTTAAATTTTACTCCAGATACGCAGTATTTT.

This clone has a single count. The rearrangement uses TRBV19 and TRBJ1-1, with D perhaps matching TRBD1 (6 bases). In germline, CDR1 is LNHDA, CDR2 SQIVND (reference sequence). The CDR3 runs 14 residues. Trimming removed 3 bases from V and 1 base from J, with 9 bases in between. The CDR3 loop is CASSIDRWNTEAFF. For the CDR3, the DNA is TGTGCCAGTAGTATCGACAGGTGGAACACTGAAGCTTTCTTT.